The 29 T cell receptor beta chains presented below share a single source sample, sequenced in a study of T-cell memory formation after mild COVID-19. TCRdb passed the 5' RACE reads through MiXCR, listing each CDR3 protein once. The sample shows around 500,000 distinct CDR3 sequences, 15% to 20% of them seen only once. The sequenced material came from PBMCs or a T cell subset sorted from them (not recorded which). All receptors derive from an adult woman who had mild COVID-19 (a few samples of this study predate the infection). Cell type and time point are not known.

A few counts support this clonotype. This chain joins TRBV12-3 or TRBV12-4 and TRBJ1-1; tentative D call: TRBD1 (5 bases). This CDR3 has 14 residues. V lost 2 bases and J 0 bases, leaving 7 bases between the germline ends. The CDR3 is CASSLRRVNTEAFF. The CDR3 DNA reads TGTGCCAGCAGTTTACGCAGGGTGAACACTGAAGCTTTCTTT.

The chain combines TRBV7-9 with TRBJ1-1; maybe TRBD1 (6 bases). The CDR3 is 16 amino acids. Deletions cut 5 bases from V and 0 bases from J, with 16 bases between. Per germline, CDR1 SEHNR and CDR2 FQNEAQ (reference sequence). CDR3 loop: CASSGGASSMNTEAFF. The CDR3 DNA reads TGTGCCAGCAGCGGGGGGGCCAGCTCCATGAACACTGAAGCTTTCTTT.

This rearrangement joins TRBV13 to TRBJ2-3; 7 nucleotides line up with TRBD2. The CDR3 runs 17 residues. Germline V gene lookup returns CDR1 PRHDT and CDR2 FYEKMQ (reference sequence). The trim removed 5 bases at V and 2 bases at J, leaving 13 bases unmatched. CDR3 coding DNA: TGTGCCAGCAGCCTATTCTCAGAGGCGGGGGACACAGATACGCAGTATTTT. Protein product: CASSLFSEAGDTDTQYF.

The rearrangement uses TRBV4-3 and TRBJ2-5; the D is unclear. Matching the DNA end better, TRBJ2-1 makes the J call doubtful. Germline CDR1 LGHNA, CDR2 YSLEER. The CDR3 totals 14 residues. CDR3 nucleotide sequence: TGCGCCAGCAGCCAAGACGTAAGTTTCGATGAGCAGTTCTTC. Protein: CASSQDVSFDEQFF.

J is TRBJ1-5 and V is TRBV12-3 or TRBV12-4, with 9 positions matching TRBD1. After removal of 7 bases from V and 3 bases from J, the junction contained 10 bases not matched to a gene. The CDR3 is 16 residues long. The DNA of the CDR3 is TGTGCCAGCAAGCCGGACAGGGGAGCCCCCAATCAGCCCCAGCATTTT. It translates to CASKPDRGAPNQPQHF.

The chain carries TRBV12-3 or TRBV12-4 and TRBJ2-5; 8 bases map to TRBD1. CDR3 length: 15 residues. V lost 5 bases to trimming and J lost 5 bases; unmatched junction nucleotides: 10. The CDR3 region is CASSPRTGKMETQYF. DNA of the CDR3: TGTGCCAGCAGTCCGAGGACAGGGAAGATGGAGACCCAGTACTTC.

This clonotype was seen more than once but under ten times. V gene TRBV24-1 combines with J gene TRBJ1-1, with D possibly matching TRBD1 (5 bases). CDR1 and CDR2 from the germline V gene are KGHDR and SFDVKD. The CDR3 runs 15 residues. Trimming cost V 7 bases and J 0 bases, with 14 bases left between them. CDR3 in DNA: TGTGCCACCAGGGGAAGGGGCGCCTTGAACACTGAAGCTTTCTTT. Translation: CATRGRGALNTEAFF.

The chain joins TRBV5-5 to TRBJ1-2; maybe TRBD1 (5 bases). CDR3 length equals 17 residues. Germline loops: CDR1 SGHKS, CDR2 YYEKEE (reference sequence). V was pared by 1 base and J by 3 bases, with 19 bases between. CDR3 DNA sequence: TGTGCCAGCAGCTTGTGGATATCGGGAAGGGGAGACTATGGCTACACCTTC. This gives the protein CASSLWISGRGDYGYTF.

This chain joins TRBV5-4 and TRBJ2-7, with D possibly matching TRBD1 (7 bases). The CDR3 is 15 amino acids. V was clipped by 1 base and J by 4 bases, with 15 bases between them. Germline loops: CDR1 SGHNT, CDR2 YYREEE (reference sequence). The CDR3 spells CASSLMGRGAYEQYF. CDR3 in DNA: TGTGCCAGCAGCTTGATGGGCAGGGGGGCTTACGAGCAGTACTTC.

This clonotype was counted between two and nine times. The rearrangement joins TRBV5-1 to TRBJ2-3; D may be TRBD2 (5 bases). CDR3 length: 13 amino acids. The V and J ends lost 1 base and 8 bases respectively, with 11 bases between them. CDR1 SGHRS and CDR2 YFSETQ come from the germline V gene. In nucleotides, the CDR3 is TGCGCCAGCAGCTTGAGCGGAAGGTCTACGCAGTATTTT. Translation: CASSLSGRSTQYF.

This clonotype was seen many times. The V and J genes are TRBV12-3 or TRBV12-4 and TRBJ1-4, with D possibly matching TRBD1 (5 bases). V dropped 5 bases and J dropped 8 bases, with 18 bases sitting between them. The CDR3 totals 15 residues. CDR3 DNA: TGTGCCAGCAGTCCCCAGGGACGTCGACGCGAAAAACTGTTTTTT. It translates to CASSPQGRRREKLFF.

This clonotype occurred many times. This sequence joins TRBV15 and TRBJ1-6; the match to TRBD1 covers 7 bases. The CDR3 consists of 15 residues. Germline lookup yields CDR1 LNHNV and CDR2 YYDKDF (reference sequence). The J segment lost 6 bases and the V segment lost 3 bases, leaving 5 bases of the junction unmatched. In nucleotides, the CDR3 is TGTGCCACCAGCAGGAGGGGACAGTCTAATTCACCCCTCCACTTT. Translating it yields CATSRRGQSNSPLHF.

The sample holds a few counts of this clonotype. The chain has TRBV12-3 or TRBV12-4 and TRBJ1-5, with 8 bases aligning to TRBD1. This CDR3 is built from 14 residues. The trim removed 6 bases at V and 3 bases at J, leaving 4 bases unmatched. The CDR3 loop is CASSRQGYNQPQHF. In nucleotides, the CDR3 is TGTGCCAGCAGCAGACAGGGGTACAATCAGCCCCAGCATTTT.

The chain links TRBV5-1 to TRBJ1-6; TRBD1 might be the D (5 bases). CDR1 and CDR2 (germline): SGHRS, YFSETQ. Trimming removed 5 bases from V and 7 bases from J, with 16 bases in between. The CDR3 has 15 amino acids. DNA for the CDR3: TGCGCCAGCAGGGACCAAGCAGGGATCAATTCACCCCTCCACTTT. As protein: CASRDQAGINSPLHF.

CDR3 residues: CASSNRGLDEAFF. CDR3 bases: TGTGCCAGCAGTAACAGGGGGCTCGATGAAGCTTTCTTT. The rearrangement links TRBV6-2 or TRBV6-3 to TRBJ1-1; 9 bases fit TRBD1. The V and J ends lost 5 bases and 7 bases, in that order; junction bases with no gene match: 5. Germline values: CDR1 MNHEY, CDR2 SVGEGT. This CDR3 region has 13 residues.

This clonotype was observed a single time. V gene TRBV18 combines with J gene TRBJ1-1; unclear D gene. The CDR3 consists of 12 residues. The germline CDR1 and CDR2 sequences are KGHSH and LQKENI. V lost 5 bases, J lost 3 bases, and 7 bases lay in between. This CDR3 reads CASSIQHTEAFF. The CDR3 DNA is TGTGCCAGCTCAATTCAGCACACTGAAGCTTTCTTT.

This chain connects TRBV7-3 to TRBJ2-2, with 7 bases lining up with TRBD2. J was trimmed by 6 bases and V by 6 bases; bases with no gene match: 25. CDR1 SGHTA and CDR2 FQGTGA come from the germline V gene. CDR3 length: 20 residues. The CDR3 loop is CASSLRATGAGRVEAGELFF. Written as DNA, the CDR3 is TGTGCCAGCAGTCTCCGGGCGACGGGCGCAGGGAGGGTTGAGGCCGGGGAGCTGTTTTTT.

This clonotype turned up a few times. The CDR3 here is CASTDLAGVYNEQFF. As DNA, the CDR3 is TGTGCCAGCACTGACCTAGCGGGGGTTTACAATGAGCAGTTCTTC. The chain has TRBV6-1 and TRBJ2-1, with 10 bases lining up with TRBD2. The CDR3 has 15 residues. CDR1 is MNHNS, CDR2 SASEGT, per germline. Germline trimming cut 7 bases from V and 4 bases from J; bases unmatched to any gene: 7.

This clonotype was counted at least ten times. The rearrangement uses TRBV7-2 and TRBJ1-5; D ambiguous. V lost 5 bases and J lost 2, with 10 bases in between. CDR3 length equals 14 residues. Germline CDR1 and CDR2: SGHTA and FQGNSA. The CDR3 protein is CASSPQWGNQPQHF. CDR3 bases: TGTGCCAGCAGCCCCCAGTGGGGCAATCAGCCCCAGCATTTT.

As to this clonotype: The junction departs from germline at one end; a sequencing error may be responsible. The J gene is TRBJ1-2, the V gene TRBV5-6; no reliable D call. CDR3 length: 20 residues. Germline V gene lookup returns CDR1 SGHDT and CDR2 YYEEEE. The CDR3, as DNA: TGTGCCCGCAGCTTGCGTGAGACTAGACATCTTATAGGGAAGAACTATGGCTACACCTTC. Translated: CARSLRETRHLIGKNYGYTF.

This clonotype was counted between two and nine times. The chain employs TRBV3-1 and TRBJ2-7; 11 bases agree with TRBD2. This CDR3 is built from 14 residues. Trimming cost V 5 bases and J 3 bases; bases outside gene matches: 3. The germline V gene has CDR1 LGHDT and CDR2 YNNKEL (reference sequence). In nucleotides, the CDR3 is TGTGCCAGCAGCGACCTAGCGGGGGGCTACGAGCAGTACTTC. Amino acid sequence: CASSDLAGGYEQYF.

This clonotype has a handful of counts. This chain connects TRBV20-1 to TRBJ2-3, with D perhaps being TRBD1 or TRBD2 (6 bases each). Germline V gives CDR1 DFQATT, CDR2 SNEGSKA (reference sequence). The ends were cut back, 1 base at V and 2 bases at J, with 10 bases in the middle. The CDR3 totals 14 residues. The CDR3 protein is CSARGPGATDTQYF. CDR3 sequence (DNA): TGCAGTGCTAGAGGACCGGGGGCCACAGATACGCAGTATTTT.

This clonotype showed up just a few times. The chain carries TRBV4-3 and TRBJ2-3, with TRBD2 matching 11 bases. The CDR3 length is 17 residues. Per germline, CDR1 LGHNA and CDR2 YSLEER. Trimming cost V 0 bases and J 3 bases; bases outside gene matches: 5. CDR3 region: CASSQELLAGATDTQYF. The CDR3 DNA reads as TGCGCCAGCAGCCAAGAGTTACTAGCGGGAGCAACAGATACGCAGTATTTT.

The gene calls are TRBV19 and TRBJ1-1; the D gene is possibly TRBD1 (6 bases). The CDR3 runs to 18 residues. Deletions cut 3 bases from V and 0 bases from J, with 20 bases between. Germline CDR1 and CDR2: LNHDA and SQIVND (reference sequence). Here the CDR3 reads CASSIRSTGSRMNTEAFF. DNA of the CDR3: TGTGCCAGTAGTATCAGATCAACAGGGAGTAGGATGAACACTGAAGCTTTCTTT.

The rearrangement uses TRBV12-3 or TRBV12-4 and TRBJ2-1, with unresolved D. The CDR3 has 18 residues. Trimming cost V 0 bases and J 0 bases, with 15 bases left between them. In DNA, the CDR3 is TGTGCCAGCAGTTTAGCGCTAGGTAGAAGGAGCTCCTACAATGAGCAGTTCTTC. This encodes CASSLALGRRSSYNEQFF.

This clonotype was seen many times. The chain combines TRBV9 with TRBJ1-1; D unclear. Germline V CDR1 and CDR2: SGDLS, YYNGEE. The CDR3 extends over 13 amino acids. V dropped 6 bases and J dropped 1 base, with 10 bases sitting between them. In nucleotides, the CDR3 is TGTGCCAGCACCCGGGTTCCGAACACTGAAGCTTTCTTT. The encoded protein is CASTRVPNTEAFF.

This clonotype has a handful of counts. The chain recombines TRBV9 with TRBJ1-5; TRBD1 is a possible D gene (5 bases). Germline V gene sequence: CDR1 SGDLS, CDR2 YYNGEE. V was clipped by 6 bases and J by 3 bases, with 13 bases between them. This CDR3 comprises 14 residues. The CDR3 sequence is CASNEAGSNQPQHF. CDR3 in DNA: TGTGCCAGCAACGAGGCAGGGTCCAATCAGCCCCAGCATTTT.

In its sample, this clonotype was seen many times. This chain uses TRBV4-1 with TRBJ2-1, with a tentative D call TRBD2 (5 bases). The CDR3 loop spans 16 amino acids. CDR1 and CDR2 from the germline V gene are MGHRA and YSYEKL. The V end was cut by 3 bases, the J end by 4 bases, with 16 bases between. This CDR3 reads CASSQGGSGFYNEQFF. The CDR3 DNA sequence: TGCGCCAGCAGCCAGGGCGGTTCGGGGTTTTACAATGAGCAGTTCTTC.

The CDR3 nucleotides are TGTGCCAGCAGCCCCCGAACAGCGGGAGGGCCCATTACCTACGAGCAGTACTTC. Translated, it gives CASSPRTAGGPITYEQYF. This chain connects TRBV7-8 to TRBJ2-7; 10 nucleotides agree with TRBD2. Germline V CDR1 and CDR2: SGHVS, FQNEAQ. There are 18 residues in the CDR3. The ends lost 5 bases at V and 2 bases at J; junction bases unmatched: 15.